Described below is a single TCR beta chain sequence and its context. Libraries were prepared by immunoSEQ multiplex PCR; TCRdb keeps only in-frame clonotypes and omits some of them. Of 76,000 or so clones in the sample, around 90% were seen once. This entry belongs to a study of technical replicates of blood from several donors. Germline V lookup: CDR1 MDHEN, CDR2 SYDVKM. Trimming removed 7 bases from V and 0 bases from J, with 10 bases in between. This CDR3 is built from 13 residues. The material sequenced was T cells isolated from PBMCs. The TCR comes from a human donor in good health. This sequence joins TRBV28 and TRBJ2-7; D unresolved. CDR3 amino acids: CASTLGPSYEQYF. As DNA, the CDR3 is TGTGCCAGCACCCTAGGTCCCTCCTACGAGCAGTACTTC.